This is a list of T cell receptor beta chains from one sample in a study of spatial heterogeneity in lung cancer. TCRdb used MiXCR to reprocess the 5' RACE reads, holding one entry per CDR3 protein. Here the sample spans 2,000 or so distinct CDR3 sequences, around 8% being singletons. This specimen was lung tumor tissue, taken at surgery. All receptors derive from a male donor with early-stage non-small cell lung cancer. The CDR3 runs from the conserved cysteine through the conserved F or W. Each record gives: V gene, clone size, J gene, D gene, CDR3 DNA, CDR3 protein. D genes are given only for firm matches. Size tells how often a clone was seen (once, few, many) or the class of an expanded clone, and some rows leave it out.

v_call: TRBV6-1; clone_size: medium-sized; j_call: TRBJ1-3; d_call: -; cdr3_nt: TGTGCCAGCAGTCAGAGGCCTGGAAACACCATATATTTT; cdr3_aa: CASSQRPGNTIYF
v_call: TRBV4-1; clone_size: few; j_call: TRBJ2-5; d_call: TRBD2; cdr3_nt: TGCGCCAGCAGCCAAGGACTAGCGGGGGGCGAACAGACCCAGTACTTC; cdr3_aa: CASSQGLAGGEQTQYF
v_call: TRBV18; clone_size: many; j_call: TRBJ2-1; d_call: TRBD2; cdr3_nt: TGTGCCAGCTCACCTTTTCAAGCGGGGTCCTACAATGAGCAGTTCTTC; cdr3_aa: CASSPFQAGSYNEQFF
v_call: TRBV11-2; clone_size: medium-sized; j_call: TRBJ2-7; d_call: TRBD2; cdr3_nt: TGTGCCAGCAGCCCGCGGGTAGCGGGAGGGCCCGAGCAGTACTTC; cdr3_aa: CASSPRVAGGPEQYF
v_call: TRBV6-1; clone_size: medium-sized; j_call: TRBJ1-4; d_call: -; cdr3_nt: TGTGCCAGCAGCCATGCACTCAGGACCCGTTATGAAAAACTGTTTTTT; cdr3_aa: CASSHALRTRYEKLFF
v_call: TRBV20-1; clone_size: -; j_call: TRBJ1-4; d_call: -; cdr3_nt: TGCAGTGCTAGTCAACAGCCTCCGGGAGATGAAAAACTGTTTTTT; cdr3_aa: CSASQQPPGDEKLFF
v_call: TRBV7-7; clone_size: medium-sized; j_call: TRBJ2-2; d_call: -; cdr3_nt: TGTGCCAGCAGCCCCACAGATATCGGCACCGGGGAGCTGTTTTTT; cdr3_aa: CASSPTDIGTGELFF
v_call: TRBV7-2; clone_size: hyperexpanded; j_call: TRBJ2-2; d_call: -; cdr3_nt: TGTGCGAGCAGTCCTCCGTGGGGGCTGGACACCGGGGAGCTGTTTTTT; cdr3_aa: CASSPPWGLDTGELFF
v_call: TRBV24-1; clone_size: medium-sized; j_call: TRBJ1-5; d_call: -; cdr3_nt: TGTGCCACCAGTGATCGTGGCGTGGGATCCAATCAGCCCCAGCATTTT; cdr3_aa: CATSDRGVGSNQPQHF
v_call: TRBV3-1; clone_size: medium-sized; j_call: TRBJ1-1; d_call: -; cdr3_nt: TGTGCCAGCAGCCAAGGGGGATTCGGCACTGAAGCTTTCTTT; cdr3_aa: CASSQGGFGTEAFF
v_call: TRBV6-5; clone_size: -; j_call: TRBJ2-2; d_call: TRBD2; cdr3_nt: TGTGCCAGCAGTACGGGACTAGTTTACACCGGGGAGCTGTTTTTT; cdr3_aa: CASSTGLVYTGELFF
v_call: TRBV28; clone_size: medium-sized; j_call: TRBJ1-2; d_call: -; cdr3_nt: TGTGCCAGCAGTTTCGGGAGCTATGGCTACACCTTC; cdr3_aa: CASSFGSYGYTF
v_call: TRBV5-1; clone_size: large; j_call: TRBJ1-1; d_call: -; cdr3_nt: TGCGCCAGCAGGCGGGGACTGAACACTGAAGCTTTCTTT; cdr3_aa: CASRRGLNTEAFF
v_call: TRBV2; clone_size: many; j_call: TRBJ2-5; d_call: TRBD1; cdr3_nt: TGTGCCAGCAGTGAAGCGTACAGGGGGACCCAGTACTTC; cdr3_aa: CASSEAYRGTQYF
v_call: TRBV5-1; clone_size: medium-sized; j_call: TRBJ1-2; d_call: -; cdr3_nt: TGCGCCAGCAGCCCCGGGCAGGGTCTCGCTGGCTACACCTTC; cdr3_aa: CASSPGQGLAGYTF
v_call: TRBV19; clone_size: medium-sized; j_call: TRBJ2-1; d_call: TRBD1; cdr3_nt: TGTGCCAGTAGCCGACAGGGGTCCTACAATGAGCAGTTCTTC; cdr3_aa: CASSRQGSYNEQFF
v_call: TRBV11-2; clone_size: medium-sized; j_call: TRBJ1-1; d_call: -; cdr3_nt: TGTGCCAGTCACAGCTTAAGGGCAGGGGTCGACACTGAAGCTTTCTTT; cdr3_aa: CASHSLRAGVDTEAFF
v_call: TRBV18; clone_size: many; j_call: TRBJ2-1; d_call: -; cdr3_nt: TGTGCCAGCTCACCACCATCTTTAGCGGCACTGGCCGGGTCCTACAATGAGCAGTTCTTC; cdr3_aa: CASSPPSLAALAGSYNEQFF
v_call: TRBV7-8; clone_size: -; j_call: TRBJ2-5; d_call: TRBD1; cdr3_nt: TGTGCCAGCAGCTTAGCGGCCGGGACAGGGATAGAGACCCAGTACTTC; cdr3_aa: CASSLAAGTGIETQYF
v_call: TRBV18; clone_size: medium-sized; j_call: TRBJ2-1; d_call: TRBD2; cdr3_nt: TGTGCCAGCTCACCTCCGGGCGGGAGGATTGAGCAGTTCTTC; cdr3_aa: CASSPPGGRIEQFF
v_call: TRBV7-2; clone_size: -; j_call: TRBJ2-3; d_call: TRBD2; cdr3_nt: TGTGCCAGCAGCTTAGCGGGAGGGCCCACAGATACGCAGTATTTT; cdr3_aa: CASSLAGGPTDTQYF
v_call: TRBV3-1; clone_size: medium-sized; j_call: TRBJ2-1; d_call: -; cdr3_nt: TGTGCCAGCAGCCTGCAGATTGGCGATGAGCAGTTCTTC; cdr3_aa: CASSLQIGDEQFF
v_call: TRBV27; clone_size: many; j_call: TRBJ2-1; d_call: -; cdr3_nt: TGTGCCAGCAGTTTAATTAATGGGTACAATGAGCAGTTCTTC; cdr3_aa: CASSLINGYNEQFF
v_call: TRBV7-9; clone_size: medium-sized; j_call: TRBJ1-3; d_call: -; cdr3_nt: TGTGCCAGCAGCTTTTCGTCCGCTGGAAACACCATATATTTT; cdr3_aa: CASSFSSAGNTIYF
v_call: TRBV10-3; clone_size: medium-sized; j_call: TRBJ2-3; d_call: -; cdr3_nt: TGTGCCATCAGTGGCTCCGGGGATACGCAGTATTTT; cdr3_aa: CAISGSGDTQYF
v_call: TRBV5-1; clone_size: medium-sized; j_call: TRBJ1-1; d_call: -; cdr3_nt: TGCGCCAGCAGCTTGAGGATGGACGGGAGGGCTTTCTTT; cdr3_aa: CASSLRMDGRAFF
v_call: TRBV24-1; clone_size: many; j_call: TRBJ2-3; d_call: -; cdr3_nt: TGTGCCACCAGTGATTCGGACAGAGTAGGCACAGATACGCAGTATTTT; cdr3_aa: CATSDSDRVGTDTQYF
v_call: TRBV20-1; clone_size: -; j_call: TRBJ1-6; d_call: -; cdr3_nt: TGCAGTGCGACCGATGGAGGGCTCACCCTCCACTTT; cdr3_aa: CSATDGGLTLHF
v_call: TRBV7-3; clone_size: -; j_call: TRBJ1-1; d_call: -; cdr3_nt: TGTGCCAGCAGCCTAGGACAGAACACTGAAGCTTTCTTT; cdr3_aa: CASSLGQNTEAFF
v_call: TRBV3-1; clone_size: medium-sized; j_call: TRBJ1-1; d_call: -; cdr3_nt: TGTGCCAGCAGCCAAGAAGGGTTAGTCACTGAAGCTTTCTTT; cdr3_aa: CASSQEGLVTEAFF
v_call: TRBV3-1; clone_size: -; j_call: TRBJ2-1; d_call: -; cdr3_nt: TGTGCCAGCAGCCAAGAGGACCTAAGCAGAAAGGAGCAGTTCTTC; cdr3_aa: CASSQEDLSRKEQFF
v_call: TRBV27; clone_size: medium-sized; j_call: TRBJ1-1; d_call: TRBD1; cdr3_nt: TGTGCCAGCAGTTTAGAGGCCTGGGACAGGGACACTGAAGCTTTCTTT; cdr3_aa: CASSLEAWDRDTEAFF
v_call: TRBV28; clone_size: large; j_call: TRBJ1-3; d_call: -; cdr3_nt: TGTGCCAGCCTACGCGCTGCCTCTGGAAACACCATATATTTT; cdr3_aa: CASLRAASGNTIYF
v_call: TRBV5-1; clone_size: -; j_call: TRBJ2-5; d_call: -; cdr3_nt: TGCGCCAGCAGCCTCGGCTACCAAGAGACCCAGTACTTC; cdr3_aa: CASSLGYQETQYF
v_call: TRBV12-3/TRBV12-4; clone_size: medium-sized; j_call: TRBJ1-1; d_call: -; cdr3_nt: TGTGCCAGCAGCCTAACAGGACTAGGGACTGAAGCTTTCTTT; cdr3_aa: CASSLTGLGTEAFF
v_call: TRBV7-6; clone_size: large; j_call: TRBJ2-2; d_call: TRBD2; cdr3_nt: TGTGCCAGTTCCGGGACTAGCGGCGGCGGGGAGCTGTTTTTT; cdr3_aa: CASSGTSGGGELFF
v_call: TRBV7-2; clone_size: medium-sized; j_call: TRBJ2-5; d_call: -; cdr3_nt: TGTGCCAGCAGCCGCGGGACACCAGAGACCCAGTACTTC; cdr3_aa: CASSRGTPETQYF
v_call: TRBV28; clone_size: many; j_call: TRBJ1-2; d_call: -; cdr3_nt: TGTGCCAGCAGTTTTACACGGGACCCGGGGGGCTATGGCTACACCTTC; cdr3_aa: CASSFTRDPGGYGYTF
v_call: TRBV11-2; clone_size: medium-sized; j_call: TRBJ2-3; d_call: TRBD2; cdr3_nt: TGTGCCAGCAGCTTTTACGGGACTAGAGGTGGGACAGATACGCAGTATTTT; cdr3_aa: CASSFYGTRGGTDTQYF
v_call: TRBV7-2; clone_size: medium-sized; j_call: TRBJ2-2; d_call: TRBD1; cdr3_nt: TGTGCCAGCAGCTTAGGAACAGGGGGTTCCGGGGAGCTGTTTTTT; cdr3_aa: CASSLGTGGSGELFF